These 6 T cell receptor beta chains were all obtained from the same sample, sequenced in a study of blood T cell repertoires in COVID-19. Here immunoSEQ multiplex PCR was the method, and the copy in TCRdb shows in-frame clones only, minus some. The profile shows roughly 100,000 clones, approximately 88% of them singletons. Sequences were obtained from peripheral blood. These receptor sequences come from a woman aged 55-75 years with acute or convalescent COVID-19.

Regarding this clone: The junction departs from the called germline gene at one end, perhaps through a read error. This chain connects TRBV7-7 to TRBJ1-4; 9 positions match TRBD1. Germline CDR1 and CDR2: SSHAT and FNYEAQ (reference sequence). The CDR3 is made up of 15 amino acids. In DNA form, the CDR3 reads TGTGCTAGCAGCTTGGGGACAGGGTTTACGGAAAAACTGTTTTTT. Translated, it gives CASSLGTGFTEKLFF.

The V call is TRBV18, the J call TRBJ1-3; D might be TRBD1 (6 bases). CDR1 and CDR2 from the germline V gene are KGHSH and LQKENI. Trimming stripped 6 bases from V and 0 bases from J, with 9 bases between. The length of the CDR3 is 14 residues. CDR3 amino acids: CASSGQYSGNTIYF. Written as DNA, the CDR3 is TGTGCCAGCTCCGGACAGTACTCTGGAAACACCATATATTTT.

This chain uses TRBV19 with TRBJ2-1; 11 positions match TRBD2. J was trimmed by 6 bases and V by 7 bases; bases with no gene match: 17. This CDR3 has 18 amino acids. In germline, CDR1 is LNHDA, CDR2 SQIVND (reference sequence). The CDR3 here is CASTSLGSGRAGGNEQFF. The CDR3 nucleotides read TGTGCCAGTACCTCATTGGGTAGCGGGAGGGCAGGGGGCAATGAGCAGTTCTTC.

This sequence joins TRBV7-9 and TRBJ1-4, with unresolved D. Germline loops: CDR1 SEHNR, CDR2 FQNEAQ (reference sequence). The CDR3 contains 15 residues. The germline V and J ends were trimmed by 3 bases and 6 bases, with 14 bases remaining between them. In DNA form, the CDR3 reads TGTGCCAGCAGCTTTTTCGACTCTTGGGATGAAAAACTGTTTTTT. Its translation: CASSFFDSWDEKLFF.

Comment on this clone: The junction departs from germline at one end; a sequencing error may be responsible. The same CDR3 arises from other DNA sequences in this sample as well. This sequence joins TRBV7-8 and TRBJ2-1; 10 positions agree with TRBD2. The CDR3 totals 17 residues. In germline, CDR1 is SGHVS, CDR2 FQNEAQ. The CDR3 sequence is CASSLGDYSGRASEQFF. The CDR3 coding sequence is TGTGCCAGCAGTTTAGGGGACTACAGCGGGAGGGCCAGTGAGCAGTTCTTC.

The chain is built from TRBV6-5 and TRBJ1-1; weak D call: TRBD1 (5 bases). V was pared by 6 bases and J by 1 base, with 9 bases between. CDR3 length: 13 residues. Germline values: CDR1 MNHEY, CDR2 SVGAGI. In DNA, the CDR3 is TGTGCCAGCAGGACCGGGGGGAACACTGAAGCTTTCTTT. Translation gives CASRTGGNTEAFF.